The T cell receptor beta chain under discussion was sequenced for a study of T cells in Graves' hyperthyroidism and ophthalmopathy. Study in general: Once the initial diagnosis was made, peripheral blood was obtained before any treatment. Study-wide results and caveats: Before onset, by a median of approximately 5.9 months, the model predicted ophthalmopathy.

Newly diagnosed hyperthyroidism patients aged 18 to 65 years had disease lasting under 2 months. The study collected blood at first hyperthyroidism diagnosis, before any ophthalmopathy symptoms arose. At least ten counts were recorded for this clonotype. Its antigen is as yet unknown. Trimming removed 0 bases from V and 9 bases from J, with 12 bases in between. Germline V gene sequence: CDR1 SGHVS, CDR2 FQNEAQ. CDR3 length: 14 amino acids. The investigators amplified TCR beta CDR3 regions from RNA transcripts. A first-round RT-PCR of the TCR CDR3 used the HTBI primer set. Via MiXCR, TCRdb re-called the multiplex PCR reads, giving one row per CDR3 protein. The sample holds about 350,000 distinct CDR3 sequences, 15% to 20% seen once.

The receptor's source is a woman aged 25 to 39 with Graves' hyperthyroidism that later progressed to Graves' ophthalmopathy. V gene TRBV7-8 combines with J gene TRBJ2-1; tentative D call: TRBD1 (6 bases). Sequencing input: blood. The CDR3 DNA reads as TGTGCCAGCAGCTTAGCCGCACAGGGCGCTGAGCAGTTCTTC. Its protein product is CASSLAAQGAEQFF.